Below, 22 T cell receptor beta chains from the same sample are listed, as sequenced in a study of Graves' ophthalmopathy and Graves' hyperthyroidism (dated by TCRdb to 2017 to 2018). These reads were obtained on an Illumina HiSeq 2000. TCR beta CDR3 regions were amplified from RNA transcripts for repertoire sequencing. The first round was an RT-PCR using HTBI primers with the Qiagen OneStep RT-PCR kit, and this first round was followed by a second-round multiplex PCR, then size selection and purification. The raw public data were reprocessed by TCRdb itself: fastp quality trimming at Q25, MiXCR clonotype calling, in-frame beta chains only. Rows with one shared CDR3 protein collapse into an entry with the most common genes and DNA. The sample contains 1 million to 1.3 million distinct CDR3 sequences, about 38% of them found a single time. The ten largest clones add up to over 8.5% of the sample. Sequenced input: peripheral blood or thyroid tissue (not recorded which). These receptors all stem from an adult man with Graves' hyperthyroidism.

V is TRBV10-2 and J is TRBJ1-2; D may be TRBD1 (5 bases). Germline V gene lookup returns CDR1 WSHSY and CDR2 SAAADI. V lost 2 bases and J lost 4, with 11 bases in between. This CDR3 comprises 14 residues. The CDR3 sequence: CASSEPDIFYGYTF. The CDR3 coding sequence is TGCGCCAGCAGTGAGCCGGACATTTTCTATGGCTACACCTTC.

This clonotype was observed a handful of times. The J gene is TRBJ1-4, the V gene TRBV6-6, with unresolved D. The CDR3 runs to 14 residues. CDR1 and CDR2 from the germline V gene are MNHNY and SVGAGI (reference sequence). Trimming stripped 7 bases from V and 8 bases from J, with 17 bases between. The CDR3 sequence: CASIIHSVGEKLFF. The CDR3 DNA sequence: TGTGCCAGCATTATACATAGCGTTGGGGAAAAACTGTTTTTT.

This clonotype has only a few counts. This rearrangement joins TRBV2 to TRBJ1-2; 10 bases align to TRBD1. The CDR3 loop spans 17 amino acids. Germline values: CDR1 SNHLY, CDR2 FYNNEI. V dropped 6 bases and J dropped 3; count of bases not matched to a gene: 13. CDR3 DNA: TGTGCCAGCAGACCACTCTCCGGACAGGGGGGCGACTATGGCTACACCTTC. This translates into CASRPLSGQGGDYGYTF.

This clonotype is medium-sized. CDR3 DNA sequence: TGCAGCGTTGATCACGGTTCCGGGGAGCTGTTTTTT. It codes for CSVDHGSGELFF. This chain uses TRBV29-1 with TRBJ2-2; D unclear. CDR3 length equals 12 residues. Germline V gives CDR1 SQVTM, CDR2 ANQGSEA. V lost 3 bases, J lost 6 bases, and 8 bases lay in between.

CDR3 DNA: TGTGCCAGCACCGCGGTTGAGAACACTGAAGCTTTCTTT. Protein: CASTAVENTEAFF. V usage is TRBV7-2 and J usage is TRBJ1-1; D remains unclear. Germline assignment: CDR1 SGHTA and CDR2 FQGNSA. The CDR3 sequence is 13 residues long. The ends were cut back, 7 bases at V and 1 base at J, with 10 bases in the middle.

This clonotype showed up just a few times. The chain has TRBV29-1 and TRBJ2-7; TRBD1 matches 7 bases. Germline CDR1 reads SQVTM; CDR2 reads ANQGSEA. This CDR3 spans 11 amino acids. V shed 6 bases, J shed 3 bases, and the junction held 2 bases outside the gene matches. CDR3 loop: CSVGDSYEQYF. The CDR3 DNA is TGCAGCGTGGGGGACAGCTACGAGCAGTACTTC.

This chain's CDR3 is CSAAPGATAVNSPLHF. CDR3 nucleotides: TGCAGTGCCGCTCCAGGGGCAACAGCGGTAAATTCACCCCTCCACTTT. The chain recombines TRBV20-1 with TRBJ1-6, with D possibly matching TRBD1 (6 bases). The germline V gene encodes CDR1 DFQATT and CDR2 SNEGSKA (reference sequence). CDR3 size: 16 residues. V dropped 6 bases and J dropped 7 bases, with 22 bases sitting between them.

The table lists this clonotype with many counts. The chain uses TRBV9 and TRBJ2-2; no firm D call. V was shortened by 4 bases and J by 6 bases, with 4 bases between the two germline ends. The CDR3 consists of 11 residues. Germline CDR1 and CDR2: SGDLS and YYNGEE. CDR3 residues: CASSLAGELFF. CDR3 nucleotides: TGTGCCAGCAGCTTAGCCGGGGAGCTGTTTTTT.

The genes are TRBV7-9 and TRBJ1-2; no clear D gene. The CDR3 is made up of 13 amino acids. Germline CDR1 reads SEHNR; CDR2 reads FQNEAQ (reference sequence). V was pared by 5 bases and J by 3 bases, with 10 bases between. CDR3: CASSVDQDYGYTF. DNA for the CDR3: TGTGCCAGCAGCGTAGATCAGGACTATGGCTACACCTTC.

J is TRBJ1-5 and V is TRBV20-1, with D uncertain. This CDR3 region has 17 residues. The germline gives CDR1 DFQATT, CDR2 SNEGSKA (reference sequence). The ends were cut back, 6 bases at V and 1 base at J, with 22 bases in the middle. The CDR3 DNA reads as TGCAGTGCCCGAACCAAACGTACGGGAGAGAGCAATCAGCCCCAGCATTTT. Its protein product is CSARTKRTGESNQPQHF.

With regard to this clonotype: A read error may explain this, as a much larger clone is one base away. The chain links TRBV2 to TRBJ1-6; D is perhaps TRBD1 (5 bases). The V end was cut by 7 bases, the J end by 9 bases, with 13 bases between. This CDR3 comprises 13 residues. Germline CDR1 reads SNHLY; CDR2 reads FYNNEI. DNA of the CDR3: TGTGCCAGCACCCAGGGCAGACTTTCACCCCTCCACTTT. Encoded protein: CASTQGRLSPLHF.

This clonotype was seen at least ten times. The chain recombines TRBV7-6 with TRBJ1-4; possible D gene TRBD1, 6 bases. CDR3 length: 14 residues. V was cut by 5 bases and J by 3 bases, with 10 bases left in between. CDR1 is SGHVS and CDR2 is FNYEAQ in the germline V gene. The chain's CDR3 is CASSPGHSNEKLFF. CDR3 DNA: TGTGCCAGCAGCCCGGGACACTCTAATGAAAAACTGTTTTTT. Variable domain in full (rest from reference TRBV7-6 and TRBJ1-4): GAGVSQSPRYKVTKRGQDVALRCDPISGHVSLYWYRQALGQGPEFLTYFNYEAQQDKSGLPNDRFSAERPEGSISTLTIQRTEQRDSAMYRCASSPGHSNEKLFFGSGTQLSVL.

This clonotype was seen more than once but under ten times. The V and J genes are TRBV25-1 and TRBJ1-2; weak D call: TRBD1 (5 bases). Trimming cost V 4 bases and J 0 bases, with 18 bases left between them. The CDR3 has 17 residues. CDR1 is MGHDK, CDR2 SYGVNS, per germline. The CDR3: CASSALGTEKANYGYTF. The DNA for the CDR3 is TGTGCCAGCAGTGCGTTGGGGACGGAAAAAGCTAACTATGGCTACACCTTC.

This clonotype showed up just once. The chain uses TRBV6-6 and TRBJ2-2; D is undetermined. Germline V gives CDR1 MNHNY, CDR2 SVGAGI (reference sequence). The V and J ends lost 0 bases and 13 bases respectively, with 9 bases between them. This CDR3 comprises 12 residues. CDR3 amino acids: CASSYSPYGLFF. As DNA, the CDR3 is TGTGCCAGCAGTTACTCGCCTTACGGGCTGTTTTTT.

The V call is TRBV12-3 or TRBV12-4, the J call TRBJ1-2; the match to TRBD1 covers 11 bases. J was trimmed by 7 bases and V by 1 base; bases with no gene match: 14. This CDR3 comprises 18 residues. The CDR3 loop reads CASSLVLGSGTGGSGYTF. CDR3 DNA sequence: TGTGCCAGCAGTTTAGTGCTAGGATCCGGGACAGGGGGATCTGGCTACACCTTC.

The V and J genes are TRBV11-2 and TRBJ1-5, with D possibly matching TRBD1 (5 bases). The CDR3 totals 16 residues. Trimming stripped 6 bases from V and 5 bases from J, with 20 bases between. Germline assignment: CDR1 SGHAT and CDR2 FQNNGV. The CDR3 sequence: CASSLPAGSWDQPQHF. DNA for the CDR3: TGTGCCAGCAGTTTACCGGCAGGGAGTTGGGATCAGCCCCAGCATTTT.

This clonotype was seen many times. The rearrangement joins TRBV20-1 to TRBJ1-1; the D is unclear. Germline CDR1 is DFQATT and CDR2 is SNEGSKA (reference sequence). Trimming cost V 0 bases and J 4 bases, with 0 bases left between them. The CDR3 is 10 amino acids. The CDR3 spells CSARDTEAFF. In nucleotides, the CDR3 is TGCAGTGCTAGAGACACTGAAGCTTTCTTT.

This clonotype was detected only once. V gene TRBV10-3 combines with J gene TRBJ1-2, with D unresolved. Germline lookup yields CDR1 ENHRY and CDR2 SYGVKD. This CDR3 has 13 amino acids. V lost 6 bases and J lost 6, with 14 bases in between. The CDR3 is CAIRGDKVDGYTF. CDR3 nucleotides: TGTGCCATCAGGGGAGATAAAGTGGATGGCTACACCTTC.

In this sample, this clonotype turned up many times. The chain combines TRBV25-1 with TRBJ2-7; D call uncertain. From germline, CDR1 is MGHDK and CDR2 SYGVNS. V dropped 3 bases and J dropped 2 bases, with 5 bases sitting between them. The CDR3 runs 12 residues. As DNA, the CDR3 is TGTGCCAGCAGTGACATCGCCTACGAGCAGTACTTC. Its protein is CASSDIAYEQYF.

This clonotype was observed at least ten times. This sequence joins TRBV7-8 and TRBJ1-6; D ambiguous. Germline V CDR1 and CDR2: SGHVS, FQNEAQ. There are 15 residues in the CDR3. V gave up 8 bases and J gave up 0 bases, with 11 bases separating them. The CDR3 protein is CASGRLSSYNSPLHF. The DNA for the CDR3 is TGTGCCAGCGGACGATTGAGCTCCTATAATTCACCCCTCCACTTT. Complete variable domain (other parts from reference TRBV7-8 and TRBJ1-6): GAGVSQSPRYKVAKRGQDVALRCDPISGHVSLFWYQQALGQGPEFLTYFQNEAQLDKSGLPSDRFFAERPEGSVSTLKIQRTQQEDSAVYLCASGRLSSYNSPLHFGNGTRLTVT.

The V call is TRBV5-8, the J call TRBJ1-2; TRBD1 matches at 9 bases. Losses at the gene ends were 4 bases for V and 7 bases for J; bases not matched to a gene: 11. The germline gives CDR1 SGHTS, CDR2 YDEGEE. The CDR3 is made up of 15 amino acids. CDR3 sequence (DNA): TGTGCCAGCAGCCAGGACAGGGGAGACGCGGGTGGCTACACCTTC. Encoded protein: CASSQDRGDAGGYTF. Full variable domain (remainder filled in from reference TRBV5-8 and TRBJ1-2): EAGVTQSPTHLIKTRGQQATLRCSPISGHTSVYWYQQALGLGLQFLLWYDEGEERNRGNFPPRFSGRQFPNYSSELNVNALELEDSALYLCASSQDRGDAGGYTFGSGTRLTVV.

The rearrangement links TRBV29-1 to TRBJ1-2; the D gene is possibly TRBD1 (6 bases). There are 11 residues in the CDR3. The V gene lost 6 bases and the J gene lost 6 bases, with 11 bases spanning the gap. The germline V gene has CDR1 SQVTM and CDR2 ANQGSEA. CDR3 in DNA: TGCAGCGTCCGACAGGTACATGGCTACACCTTC. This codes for CSVRQVHGYTF.